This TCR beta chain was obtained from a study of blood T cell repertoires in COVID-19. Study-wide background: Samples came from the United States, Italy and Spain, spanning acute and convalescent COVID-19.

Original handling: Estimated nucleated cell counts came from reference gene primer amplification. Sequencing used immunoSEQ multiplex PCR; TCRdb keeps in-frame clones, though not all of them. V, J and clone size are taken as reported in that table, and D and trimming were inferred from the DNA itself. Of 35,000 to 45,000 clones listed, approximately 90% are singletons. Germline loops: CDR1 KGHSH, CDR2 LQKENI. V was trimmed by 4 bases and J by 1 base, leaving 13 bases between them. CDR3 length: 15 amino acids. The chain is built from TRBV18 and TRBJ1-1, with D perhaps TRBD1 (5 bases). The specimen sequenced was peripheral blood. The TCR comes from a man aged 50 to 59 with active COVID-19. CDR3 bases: TGTGCCAGCTCACGTGGGGCAGGTCGGAACACTGAAGCTTTCTTT. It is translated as CASSRGAGRNTEAFF.